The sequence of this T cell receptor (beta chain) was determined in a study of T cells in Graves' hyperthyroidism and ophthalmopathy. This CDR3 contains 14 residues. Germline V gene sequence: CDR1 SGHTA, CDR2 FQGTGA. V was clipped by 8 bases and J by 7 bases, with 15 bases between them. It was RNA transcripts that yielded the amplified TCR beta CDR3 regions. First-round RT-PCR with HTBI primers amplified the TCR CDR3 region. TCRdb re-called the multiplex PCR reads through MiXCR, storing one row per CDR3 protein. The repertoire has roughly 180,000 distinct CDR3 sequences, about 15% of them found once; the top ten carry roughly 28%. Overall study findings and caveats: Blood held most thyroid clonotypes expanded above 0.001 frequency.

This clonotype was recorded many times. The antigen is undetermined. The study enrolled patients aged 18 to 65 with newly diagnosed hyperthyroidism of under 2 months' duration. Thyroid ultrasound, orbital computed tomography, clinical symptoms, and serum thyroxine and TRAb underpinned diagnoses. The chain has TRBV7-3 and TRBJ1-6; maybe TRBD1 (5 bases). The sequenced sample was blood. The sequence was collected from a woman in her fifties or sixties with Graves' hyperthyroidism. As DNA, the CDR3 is TGTGCCAGCGGCCTCAGGGACGGGAATTCACCCCTCCACTTT. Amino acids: CASGLRDGNSPLHF.